Presented here are 24 T cell receptor beta chains from one specimen sequenced in a study of neoadjuvant nivolumab and ipilimumab in lung cancer. Measured with immunoSEQ multiplex PCR; TCRdb has only the in-frame clones, and not every one. The data hold roughly 49,000 clones, with more than 85% observed a single time. Material: blood, obtained before neoadjuvant nivolumab, alone or with ipilimumab. All receptors derive from an adult with non-small cell lung cancer. Some clones in this sample may be carry-over from other donors' samples.

This sequence joins TRBV5-6 and TRBJ2-1; 9 bases map to TRBD2. Germline V gene lookup returns CDR1 SGHDT and CDR2 YYEEEE. The V gene end was trimmed by 2 bases and the J gene end by 10 bases; junction bases not matched to a gene: 7. CDR3 length: 14 amino acids. CDR3 bases: TGTGCCAGCAGCTTCTTTAGCGGGAGACAGGAGCAGTTCTTC. It specifies CASSFFSGRQEQFF.

This clone was detected once. The genes are TRBV30 and TRBJ1-5, with TRBD1 as a possible D gene (5 bases). Germline CDR1 reads GTSNPN; CDR2 reads SVGIG (reference sequence). The CDR3 is 16 residues long. Trimming took 2 bases from V and 3 from J, leaving 17 bases between them. For the CDR3, the DNA is TGTGCCTGGAGTCACCGTAGTGGGGGAATCAATCAGCCCCAGCATTTT. The encoded protein is CAWSHRSGGINQPQHF. The variable domain in full, with the rest retrieved from reference TRBV30 and TRBJ1-5, is SQTIHQWPATLVQPVGSPLSLECTVEGTSNPNLYWYRQAAGRGLQLLFYSVGIGQISSEVPQNLSASRPQDRQFILSSKKLLLSDSGFYLCAWSHRSGGINQPQHFGDGTRLSIL.

This sequence joins TRBV5-1 and TRBJ2-3, with 7 bases aligning to TRBD2. The germline V gene has CDR1 SGHRS and CDR2 YFSETQ. Trimming removed 4 bases from V and 0 bases from J; junction bases left unmatched: 8. The CDR3 has 16 residues. The CDR3 DNA is TGCGCCAGCAGCCAACTAGCGTTGACTAGCACAGATACGCAGTATTTT. This encodes CASSQLALTSTDTQYF.

This chain joins TRBV10-2 and TRBJ1-2; D is ambiguous. Deletions cut 2 bases from V and 0 bases from J, with 7 bases between. The CDR3 contains 14 residues. Germline-derived CDR1 and CDR2 are WSHSY and SAAADI. The CDR3 DNA sequence: TGCGCCAGCAGTGAGGCAGTAGCTAACTATGGCTACACCTTC. The encoded protein is CASSEAVANYGYTF.

Regarding this clone: Germline is not matched at one junction end, which may reflect a read error. This sequence joins TRBV5-1 and TRBJ2-1; 9 bases agree with TRBD2. There are 15 residues in the CDR3. Germline values: CDR1 SGHRS, CDR2 YFSETQ. CDR3 sequence (DNA): TGCGCCAGCAGCTTGGTAGGGACGGAGGGAATAGCGGGGGTCTTC. Protein product: CASSLVGTEGIAGVF. Filled out from reference TRBV5-1 and TRBJ2-1, the complete variable domain reads KAGVTQTPRYLIKTRGQQVTLSCSPISGHRSVSWYQQTPGQGLQFLFEYFSETQRNKGNFPGRFSGRQFSNSRSEMNVSTLELGDSALYLCASSLVGTEGIAGVFGPGTRLTVL.

V usage is TRBV5-1 and J usage is TRBJ1-3; D unclear. The ends were cut back, 3 bases at V and 2 bases at J, with 15 bases in the middle. This CDR3 region has 16 residues. From germline, CDR1 is SGHRS and CDR2 YFSETQ. CDR3 nucleotides: TGCGCCAGCAGCTCTTCTGGTCAGAGCCCTGGAAACACCATATATTTT. This codes for CASSSSGQSPGNTIYF.

The genes are TRBV29-1 and TRBJ2-2; D call uncertain. The germline CDR1 and CDR2 sequences are SQVTM and ANQGSEA. The V gene lost 7 bases and the J gene lost 3 bases, with 12 bases spanning the gap. CDR3 size: 13 residues. The CDR3 nucleotides read TGCAGCGCGGACGCAGGAGACACCGGGGAGCTGTTTTTT. Its translation is CSADAGDTGELFF.

The chain carries TRBV7-6 and TRBJ2-2; the match to TRBD1 covers 8 bases. J gave up 2 bases and V 3 bases, and 5 bases lay outside the gene matches. Germline V gene data show CDR1 as SGHVS and CDR2 as FNYEAQ. CDR3 length: 16 residues. CDR3 region: CASSFGDRGNTGELFF. The CDR3 DNA follows: TGTGCCAGCAGCTTTGGTGACAGGGGAAACACCGGGGAGCTGTTTTTT.

The chain uses TRBV7-2 and TRBJ1-1; D unclear. The CDR3 is made up of 13 amino acids. The V end was cut by 5 bases, the J end by 3 bases, with 10 bases between. CDR1 SGHTA and CDR2 FQGNSA come from the germline V gene. CDR3 DNA: TGTGCCAGCAGCCCCCAGTGGGACACTGAAGCTTTCTTT. This codes for CASSPQWDTEAFF.

The chain links TRBV6-6 to TRBJ1-5, with 7 bases identical to TRBD1. J lost 8 bases, V lost 5 bases, and 3 bases had no gene match. CDR1 MNHNY and CDR2 SVGAGI come from the germline V gene (reference sequence). This CDR3 spans 12 amino acids. CDR3 sequence: CASSQQGKPQHF. DNA of the CDR3: TGTGCCAGCAGTCAACAGGGGAAGCCCCAGCATTTT.

The chain couples TRBV11-2 to TRBJ1-2; TRBD1 matches 9 bases. Unmatched junction bases numbered 8, after V lost 4 bases and J lost 5 bases. The CDR3 has 15 residues. Germline CDR1 is SGHAT and CDR2 is FQNNGV. The CDR3 nucleotides read TGTGCCAGCAGCTCGCAGGGGACAGGGTCATATGGCTACACCTTC. Translated: CASSSQGTGSYGYTF.

The rearrangement joins TRBV5-1 to TRBJ2-5; 14 bases are a match to TRBD2. The V gene's germline CDR1 is SGHRS and CDR2 YFSETQ. With 3 bases clipped from V and 2 bases from J, the junction kept 3 bases outside the gene matches. This CDR3 comprises 16 residues. CDR3 coding DNA: TGCGCCAGCAGCTCGGGACTAGCGGGGGCGCAAGAGACCCAGTACTTC. Encoded protein: CASSSGLAGAQETQYF.

V usage is TRBV7-6 and J usage is TRBJ2-3; 11 positions match TRBD2. Germline values: CDR1 SGHVS, CDR2 FNYEAQ. With V trimmed by 1 base and J by 6 bases, 9 bases remained unmatched. This CDR3 comprises 17 residues. CDR3 sequence: CASSLGGLAGGGDTQYF. In DNA form, the CDR3 reads TGTGCCAGCAGCTTAGGAGGTCTAGCGGGAGGTGGGGATACGCAGTATTTT. Complete variable domain (other parts from reference TRBV7-6 and TRBJ2-3): GAGVSQSPRYKVTKRGQDVALRCDPISGHVSLYWYRQALGQGPEFLTYFNYEAQQDKSGLPNDRFSAERPEGSISTLTIQRTEQRDSAMYRCASSLGGLAGGGDTQYFGPGTRLTVL.

V gene TRBV7-2 combines with J gene TRBJ2-1; no definite D call. The germline gives CDR1 SGHTA, CDR2 FQGNSA. V shed 1 base and J shed 9 bases, with 7 bases lying between them. The CDR3 sequence is 12 residues long. The CDR3 region is CASSLVGVEQFF. CDR3 DNA: TGTGCCAGCAGCTTAGTTGGTGTTGAGCAGTTCTTC. Together with reference TRBV7-2 and TRBJ2-1, the CDR3 gives the full variable domain: GAGVSQSPSNKVTEKGKDVELRCDPISGHTALYWYRQSLGQGLEFLIYFQGNSAPDKSGLPSDRFSAERTGGSVSTLTIQRTQQEDSAVYLCASSLVGVEQFFGPGTRLTVL.

CDR3 sequence reads: CASGGQGNYGYTF. For the CDR3, the DNA is TGCGCCAGCGGAGGACAGGGAAACTATGGCTACACCTTC. The rearrangement joins TRBV5-1 to TRBJ1-2; 8 nucleotides align to TRBD1. This CDR3 spans 13 amino acids. Germline CDR1 and CDR2: SGHRS and YFSETQ. V shed 7 bases, J shed 2 bases, and the junction held 4 bases outside the gene matches.

The J gene is TRBJ1-5, the V gene TRBV5-1; D is undetermined. Germline values: CDR1 SGHRS, CDR2 YFSETQ. The CDR3 is made up of 13 amino acids. Trimming shortened V by 0 bases and J by 1 base, and 2 bases separated the two germline ends. The DNA of the CDR3 is TGCGCCAGCAGCTTGGAAAGCAATCAGCCCCAGCATTTT. Translated, it gives CASSLESNQPQHF.

The rearrangement uses TRBV7-8 and TRBJ2-7; TRBD2 matches at 8 bases. Germline-derived CDR1 and CDR2 are SGHVS and FQNEAQ. This CDR3 has 15 residues. V trimming: 5 bases; J trimming: 2 bases; junction bases outside the gene matches: 8. CDR3 protein: CASSEPSGPTYEQYF. CDR3 DNA: TGTGCCAGCAGCGAGCCTAGCGGGCCAACCTACGAGCAGTACTTC.

V gene TRBV7-2 combines with J gene TRBJ2-5; 11 bases align to TRBD1. V lost 5 bases and J lost 4; bases outside the gene matches: 9. This CDR3 has 16 residues. Germline CDR1 SGHTA, CDR2 FQGNSA. CDR3 in amino acids: CASSPGDRGFRETQYF. The CDR3 bases are TGTGCCAGCAGCCCGGGGGACAGGGGGTTTCGAGAGACCCAGTACTTC.

The V gene is TRBV6-5, the J gene TRBJ1-1; TRBD1 is a possible D gene (6 bases). Germline V gene lookup returns CDR1 MNHEY and CDR2 SVGAGI. Trimming removed 7 bases at V and 4 bases at J, with 13 bases between. The CDR3 sequence is 13 residues long. CDR3 sequence (DNA): TGTGCCAGCACTCGGACAGTTGGCACTGAAGCTTTCTTT. The encoded protein is CASTRTVGTEAFF.

V is TRBV30 and J is TRBJ2-3, with 11 nucleotides matching TRBD2. This CDR3 has 15 amino acids. Germline V gives CDR1 GTSNPN, CDR2 SVGIG (reference sequence). The J segment lost 2 bases and the V segment lost 5 bases, leaving 6 bases of the junction unmatched. In DNA, the CDR3 is TGTGCCTGGTCGGGACTAGCGGATTACACAGATACGCAGTATTTT. Residues: CAWSGLADYTDTQYF.

This chain links TRBV10-3 with TRBJ2-7, with D unresolved. CDR1 is ENHRY, CDR2 SYGVKD, per germline. The CDR3 extends over 14 amino acids. Trimming shortened V by 0 bases and J by 0 bases, and 6 bases separated the two germline ends. CDR3 coding DNA: TGTGCCATCAGTGAGTCCCAGAGCTCCTACGAGCAGTACTTC. It translates to CAISESQSSYEQYF.

The V gene is TRBV19, the J gene TRBJ2-1; TRBD2 matches 9 bases. This CDR3 spans 14 amino acids. The ends lost 7 bases at V and 4 bases at J; junction bases unmatched: 5. CDR1 and CDR2 from the germline V gene are LNHDA and SQIVND (reference sequence). The CDR3 DNA reads as TGTGCCAGTACCCCTAGCGGGGCTTACAATGAGCAGTTCTTC. This translates into CASTPSGAYNEQFF. Variable domain in full (rest from reference TRBV19 and TRBJ2-1): DGGITQSPKYLFRKEGQNVTLSCEQNLNHDAMYWYRQDPGQGLRLIYYSQIVNDFQKGDIAEGYSVSREKKESFPLTVTSAQKNPTAFYLCASTPSGAYNEQFFGPGTRLTVL.

V gene TRBV30 combines with J gene TRBJ2-4; D ambiguous. The CDR3 spans 14 residues. Trimming pared 4 bases from V and 3 bases from J, leaving 13 bases between. Germline CDR1 is GTSNPN and CDR2 is SVGIG (reference sequence). The CDR3 DNA follows: TGTGCCTGGACCCTCGACACTTACAAAAACATTCAGTACTTC. Protein product: CAWTLDTYKNIQYF.

This chain links TRBV7-6 with TRBJ2-3, with TRBD2 matching over 9 bases. The germline gives CDR1 SGHVS, CDR2 FNYEAQ. The ends lost 2 bases at V and 0 bases at J; junction bases unmatched: 6. The CDR3 consists of 17 residues. CDR3 in amino acids: CASSLRLADTSTDTQYF. CDR3 bases: TGTGCCAGCAGCTTAAGACTAGCGGATACCAGCACAGATACGCAGTATTTT. Supplemented by reference TRBV7-6 and TRBJ2-3, the full variable domain reads GAGVSQSPRYKVTKRGQDVALRCDPISGHVSLYWYRQALGQGPEFLTYFNYEAQQDKSGLPNDRFSAERPEGSISTLTIQRTEQRDSAMYRCASSLRLADTSTDTQYFGPGTRLTVL.